This T cell receptor beta chain derives from a study of blood T cell repertoires in COVID-19. V shed 3 bases and J 1 base; nucleotides not matched to a gene: 2. Germline values: CDR1 SGHKS, CDR2 YYEKEE (reference sequence). The CDR3 has 15 residues. The assay was immunoSEQ multiplex PCR, and TCRdb's table has in-frame clones only and misses some. The repertoire consists of fewer than 200,000 clones, with 82% occurring once and the leading ten covering about 8%. This clone occurred once. The sequence derives from a woman aged 65 to 85 with acute or convalescent COVID-19. The gene calls are TRBV5-5 and TRBJ1-3, with 9 bases identical to TRBD1. The sample taken for sequencing was peripheral blood. In DNA form, the CDR3 reads TGTGCCAGCAGCTGGGGGACAGGGTCTGGAAACACCATATATTTT. Translation gives CASSWGTGSGNTIYF.